Listed here are 7 T cell receptor beta chains from one sample, sequenced in a study of T cell changes during pregnancy in multiple sclerosis. Method: immunoSEQ multiplex PCR; TCRdb's copy keeps in-frame clones and lacks some. The sample includes some 80,000 clones, over 85% of them seen just once. The input for sequencing was peripheral blood, taken in the first trimester of pregnancy. These receptors all come from a female donor with multiple sclerosis, enrolled in a pregnancy study.

This clone was counted a few times. The rearrangement uses TRBV7-9 and TRBJ1-6; TRBD1 aligns across 7 bases. CDR1 and CDR2 from the germline V gene are SEHNR and FQNEAQ (reference sequence). This CDR3 has 15 amino acids. The J segment lost 10 bases and the V segment lost 1 base, leaving 7 bases of the junction unmatched. CDR3 sequence: CASSLEGAFGSPLHF. Written as DNA, the CDR3 is TGTGCCAGCAGCTTAGAGGGGGCTTTCGGCTCACCCCTCCACTTT.

V usage is TRBV5-4 and J usage is TRBJ1-1; 7 bases agree with TRBD1. Germline V lookup: CDR1 SGHNT, CDR2 YYREEE (reference sequence). Germline trimming cut 4 bases from V and 1 base from J; bases unmatched to any gene: 4. CDR3 length equals 14 residues. The CDR3 bases are TGTGCCAGCAGCCCTTGGGACAGGAACACTGAAGCTTTCTTT. Translating gives CASSPWDRNTEAFF.

The CDR3 here is CASSNDRGAYQPQHF. DNA for the CDR3: TGTGCCAGCAGTAATGACAGGGGGGCTTACCAGCCCCAGCATTTT. The gene calls are TRBV2 and TRBJ1-5, with 9 bases identical to TRBD1. The CDR3 consists of 15 residues. V was clipped by 5 bases and J by 7 bases; unmatched bases: 9. The germline V gene has CDR1 SNHLY and CDR2 FYNNEI.

The chain carries TRBV18 and TRBJ2-7; D might be TRBD1 (6 bases). The CDR3 has 14 amino acids. The germline V gene encodes CDR1 KGHSH and CDR2 LQKENI. Trimming removed 4 bases from V and 6 bases from J, with 16 bases in between. For the CDR3, the DNA is TGTGCCAGCTCACAACAGGGTACTTCGTCCGAGCAGTACTTC. Protein sequence: CASSQQGTSSEQYF.

The chain uses TRBV19 and TRBJ2-1; TRBD1 aligns across 8 bases. The germline V gene has CDR1 LNHDA and CDR2 SQIVND (reference sequence). V shed 5 bases and J 0 bases; nucleotides not matched to a gene: 9. CDR3 length: 17 amino acids. CDR3 region: CASSDPRGQSSYNEQFF. In DNA form, the CDR3 reads TGTGCCAGTAGTGACCCCAGGGGGCAAAGCTCCTACAATGAGCAGTTCTTC.

J is TRBJ1-1 and V is TRBV9, with 8 bases identical to TRBD1. V lost 1 base, J lost 1 base, and 12 bases stayed unmatched. The CDR3 spans 18 residues. Looked up from germline, CDR1 is SGDLS and CDR2 is YYNGEE. CDR3 nucleotide sequence: TGTGCCAGCAGCGTAATACCCCAAGGACAGGGTTCGAACACTGAAGCTTTCTTT. As protein: CASSVIPQGQGSNTEAFF.

V is TRBV7-8 and J is TRBJ2-7; no clear D. The CDR3 totals 13 residues. V shed 0 bases and J shed 2 bases, with 5 bases lying between them. Germline CDR1 SGHVS, CDR2 FQNEAQ. The CDR3: CASSLAEPYEQYF. In DNA, the CDR3 is TGTGCCAGCAGCTTAGCGGAGCCCTACGAGCAGTACTTC.